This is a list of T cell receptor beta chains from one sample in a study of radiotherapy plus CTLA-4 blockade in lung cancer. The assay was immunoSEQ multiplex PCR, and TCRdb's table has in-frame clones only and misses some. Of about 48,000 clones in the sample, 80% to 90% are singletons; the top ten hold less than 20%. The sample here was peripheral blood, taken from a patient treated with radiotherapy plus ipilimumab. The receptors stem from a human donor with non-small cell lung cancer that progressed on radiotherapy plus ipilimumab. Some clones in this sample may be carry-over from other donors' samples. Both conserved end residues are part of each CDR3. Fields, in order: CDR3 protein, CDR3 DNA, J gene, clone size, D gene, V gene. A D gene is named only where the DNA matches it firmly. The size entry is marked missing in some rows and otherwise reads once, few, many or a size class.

CDR3: CASSSRESEANYGYTF; DNA: TGTGCCAGCAGCTCTCGGGAGTCAGAAGCTAACTATGGCTACACCTTC; J: TRBJ1-2; size: .; D: .; V: TRBV5-6
CDR3: CASGRGSPLTAFF; DNA: TGTGCCAGCGGACGGGGGTCCCCCCTAACAGCTTTCTTT; J: TRBJ1-1; size: .; D: .; V: TRBV28
CDR3: CASRTPPGLGNEQFF; DNA: TGTGCCAGCAGAACCCCCCCGGGACTGGGCAATGAGCAGTTCTTC; J: TRBJ2-1; size: once; D: .; V: TRBV6-5
CDR3: CASSLAPYSPLHF; DNA: TGTGCCAGCAGCTTGGCCCCGTATTCACCCCTCCACTTT; J: TRBJ1-6; size: .; D: .; V: TRBV5-4
CDR3: CASRGSTDTQYF; DNA: TGTGCCAGCCGGGGTAGCACAGATACGCAGTATTTT; J: TRBJ2-3; size: once; D: .; V: TRBV6-5
CDR3: CASSLAGDRSYGYTF; DNA: TGTGCCAGCAGCTTGGCTGGGGACAGATCCTATGGCTACACCTTC; J: TRBJ1-2; size: .; D: TRBD1; V: TRBV5-8
CDR3: CASSPDQGQSYEQYF; DNA: TGTGCCAGCAGCCCCGACCAAGGACAATCCTACGAGCAGTACTTC; J: TRBJ2-7; size: .; D: .; V: TRBV7-2
CDR3: CASRRDNHNSPLHF; DNA: TGTGCCAGCCGCCGGGACAACCATAATTCACCCCTCCACTTT; J: TRBJ1-6; size: .; D: .; V: TRBV7-6
CDR3: CASSVRQGAEYGYTF; DNA: TGTGCCAGCTCAGTCCGACAGGGGGCGGAATATGGCTACACCTTC; J: TRBJ1-2; size: .; D: TRBD1; V: TRBV18
CDR3: CASSLLGGVGEKLFF; DNA: TGTGCCAGCAGTTTGCTGGGAGGGGTTGGGGAAAAACTGTTTTTT; J: TRBJ1-4; size: .; D: .; V: TRBV27
CDR3: CASSPAGLAGGETGELFF; DNA: TGCGCCAGCAGCCCGGCGGGTCTAGCGGGAGGTGAGACCGGGGAGCTGTTTTTT; J: TRBJ2-2; size: .; D: TRBD2; V: TRBV5-1
CDR3: CAISELRVGGNTEAFF; DNA: TGTGCCATCAGTGAGCTGCGGGTAGGCGGGAACACTGAAGCTTTCTTT; J: TRBJ1-1; size: .; D: .; V: TRBV6-1
CDR3: CASSQRTDLEQFF; DNA: TGTGCCAGCAGCCAGCGGACAGACTTAGAGCAGTTCTTC; J: TRBJ2-1; size: .; D: .; V: TRBV5-4
CDR3: CASSSFNVLTF; DNA: TGTGCCAGCAGTTCTTTCAACGTCCTGACTTTC; J: TRBJ2-6; size: .; D: .; V: TRBV28
CDR3: CASSLQGNTQPQHF; DNA: TGTGCCAGCAGTTTACAGGGGAATACGCAGCCCCAGCATTTT; J: TRBJ1-5; size: .; D: .; V: TRBV27
CDR3: CASAMEGVSGELFF; DNA: TGTGCCAGCGCTATGGAAGGGGTGAGCGGGGAGCTGTTTTTT; J: TRBJ2-2; size: .; D: .; V: TRBV6-4
CDR3: CASSTPGLPYNEQFF; DNA: TGTGCCAGCAGCACGCCGGGACTACCCTACAATGAGCAGTTCTTC; J: TRBJ2-1; size: .; D: TRBD2; V: TRBV7-2
CDR3: CASSATSGLKEGETQYF; DNA: TGCGCCAGCAGTGCGACTAGCGGACTTAAGGAGGGAGAGACCCAGTACTTC; J: TRBJ2-5; size: .; D: TRBD2; V: TRBV10-1
CDR3: CASSDSSGGADEQFF; DNA: TGTGCCAGCAGTGACTCCAGCGGGGGGGCGGATGAGCAGTTCTTC; J: TRBJ2-1; size: .; D: TRBD2; V: TRBV6-4
CDR3: CASSFGQGDTEAFF; DNA: TGTGCCAGCAGCTTTGGACAGGGGGACACTGAAGCTTTCTTT; J: TRBJ1-1; size: .; D: TRBD1; V: TRBV7-9
CDR3: CASGRGPLYSPLHF; DNA: TGTGCCAGCGGCCGCGGCCCCCTATATTCACCCCTCCACTTT; J: TRBJ1-6; size: .; D: .; V: TRBV7-6
CDR3: CASSLERGNYGYTF; DNA: TGCGCCAGCAGCTTGGAGAGGGGGAACTATGGCTACACCTTC; J: TRBJ1-2; size: few; D: .; V: TRBV5-1
CDR3: CASTSGGPNNEQYF; DNA: TGCGCCAGCACCTCCGGGGGTCCAAATAACGAGCAGTACTTC; J: TRBJ2-7; size: .; D: .; V: TRBV5-1
CDR3: CASSDGTGFTGELFF; DNA: TGTGCCAGCAGTGACGGGACAGGCTTCACCGGGGAGCTGTTTTTT; J: TRBJ2-2; size: .; D: TRBD1; V: TRBV6-1
CDR3: CASSGPSYEQYF; DNA: TGCGCCAGCAGTGGGCCCTCCTACGAGCAGTACTTC; J: TRBJ2-7; size: once; D: .; V: TRBV10-2
CDR3: CASSSQVGSEAFF; DNA: TGCGCCAGCAGCTCCCAGGTGGGCTCTGAAGCTTTCTTT; J: TRBJ1-1; size: .; D: .; V: TRBV5-1
CDR3: CASSLGVSSYEQYF; DNA: TGCGCCAGCAGCTTGGGCGTAAGCTCCTACGAGCAGTACTTC; J: TRBJ2-7; size: .; D: .; V: TRBV5-1
CDR3: CASSLRPPLANQETQYF; DNA: TGCGCCAGCAGCTTGCGGCCCCCACTAGCGAATCAAGAGACCCAGTACTTC; J: TRBJ2-5; size: .; D: TRBD2; V: TRBV5-1
CDR3: CASSSTGGGLDTGELFF; DNA: TGTGCCAGCAGCTCGACAGGGGGCGGATTGGACACCGGGGAGCTGTTTTTT; J: TRBJ2-2; size: few; D: TRBD1; V: TRBV7-9
CDR3: CASSPSLGLNTGELFF; DNA: TGCGCCAGCAGCCCTTCGTTGGGGCTCAACACCGGGGAGCTGTTTTTT; J: TRBJ2-2; size: .; D: .; V: TRBV10-2
CDR3: CASSEWYGGADTQYF; DNA: TGTGCCAGCAGTGAATGGTACGGGGGAGCAGATACGCAGTATTTT; J: TRBJ2-3; size: .; D: .; V: TRBV25-1
CDR3: CASSSSFPGLAGGSSYNEQFF; DNA: TGTGCCAGCAGTAGCTCCTTTCCGGGACTAGCGGGGGGGAGCTCCTACAATGAGCAGTTCTTC; J: TRBJ2-1; size: .; D: TRBD2; V: TRBV2
CDR3: CASSLVSDEQFF; DNA: TGTGCCAGCAGCTTAGTATCGGATGAGCAGTTCTTC; J: TRBJ2-1; size: .; D: .; V: TRBV7-9
CDR3: CASRQGESDTQYF; DNA: TGTGCCAGCCGACAGGGAGAAAGTGATACGCAGTATTTT; J: TRBJ2-3; size: .; D: TRBD1; V: TRBV2
CDR3: CASSLGTLYATNEKLFF; DNA: TGTGCCAGCAGCTTGGGGACACTGTACGCAACTAATGAAAAACTGTTTTTT; J: TRBJ1-4; size: .; D: .; V: TRBV5-5
CDR3: CASSPLPGLAGGHEQFF; DNA: TGCGCCAGCAGCCCCCTGCCGGGACTAGCGGGAGGACATGAGCAGTTCTTC; J: TRBJ2-1; size: .; D: TRBD2; V: TRBV5-1
CDR3: CAISEELARNTGELFF; DNA: TGTGCCATCAGTGAAGAACTAGCGAGGAACACCGGGGAGCTGTTTTTT; J: TRBJ2-2; size: .; D: TRBD2; V: TRBV10-3
CDR3: CAWSNELSGNTIYF; DNA: TGTGCCTGGAGTAACGAACTCTCTGGAAACACCATATATTTT; J: TRBJ1-3; size: .; D: .; V: TRBV30
CDR3: CASSPGAYEQYF; DNA: TGTGCCAGCAGTCCCGGAGCTTACGAGCAGTACTTC; J: TRBJ2-7; size: .; D: .; V: TRBV27
CDR3: CASSFLQKETQYF; DNA: TGCGCCAGCAGCTTTTTACAGAAAGAGACCCAGTACTTC; J: TRBJ2-5; size: .; D: .; V: TRBV5-1
CDR3: CASTGLAGGPDEQFF; DNA: TGTGCCAGCACCGGACTAGCGGGGGGGCCTGATGAGCAGTTCTTC; J: TRBJ2-1; size: few; D: TRBD2; V: TRBV6-6
CDR3: CASSLGRSYEQYF; DNA: TGTGCCAGCAGTTTAGGGAGGAGTTACGAGCAGTACTTC; J: TRBJ2-7; size: .; D: .; V: TRBV27
CDR3: CASSQESQAYEQFF; DNA: TGCGCCAGCAGCCAAGAGTCGCAAGCGTATGAGCAGTTCTTC; J: TRBJ2-1; size: .; D: .; V: TRBV4-3
CDR3: CASSQAGDEQYF; DNA: TGCGCCAGCAGCCAAGCAGGGGACGAGCAGTACTTC; J: TRBJ2-7; size: .; D: .; V: TRBV4-1
CDR3: CASSFLAGAITDTQYF; DNA: TGTGCCAGCAGCTTCTTAGCGGGAGCGATCACAGATACGCAGTATTTT; J: TRBJ2-3; size: .; D: TRBD2; V: TRBV7-9
CDR3: CASSPSYSYEQYF; DNA: TGTGCCAGTAGTCCATCCTACTCCTACGAGCAGTACTTC; J: TRBJ2-7; size: .; D: .; V: TRBV19
CDR3: CASSITGHPNTEAFF; DNA: TGTGCCAGTAGTATAACGGGACACCCGAACACTGAAGCTTTCTTT; J: TRBJ1-1; size: .; D: .; V: TRBV19
CDR3: CASSVDIRITGELFF; DNA: TGTGCCAGCAGCGTAGACATAAGAATCACCGGGGAGCTGTTTTTT; J: TRBJ2-2; size: .; D: .; V: TRBV9
CDR3: CASSDAGGSYNEQFF; DNA: TGCGCCAGCAGTGATGCGGGGGGATCCTACAATGAGCAGTTCTTC; J: TRBJ2-1; size: .; D: TRBD2; V: TRBV10-1
CDR3: CASSQERTGVYEQYF; DNA: TGTGCCAGCAGCCAAGAGCGGACAGGGGTTTACGAGCAGTACTTC; J: TRBJ2-7; size: .; D: TRBD1; V: TRBV4-2
CDR3: CASGLPETGPQEKSHTF; DNA: TGTGCTAGTGGCCTCCCTGAGACAGGCCCTCAGGAGAAATCGCACACCTTC; J: TRBJ1-2; size: .; D: .; V: TRBV12-5
CDR3: CASSLRSWGGYNEQFF; DNA: TGTGCCAGCAGCTTAAGGAGTTGGGGGGGATACAATGAGCAGTTCTTC; J: TRBJ2-1; size: .; D: TRBD2; V: TRBV14
CDR3: CASSPRDKNYEQYF; DNA: TGTGCCAGCAGCCCCCGGGACAAAAACTACGAGCAGTACTTC; J: TRBJ2-7; size: once; D: .; V: TRBV27
CDR3: CASSLAGIAKNIQYF; DNA: TGCGCCAGCAGCTTGGCAGGGATAGCCAAAAACATTCAGTACTTC; J: TRBJ2-4; size: .; D: .; V: TRBV5-1